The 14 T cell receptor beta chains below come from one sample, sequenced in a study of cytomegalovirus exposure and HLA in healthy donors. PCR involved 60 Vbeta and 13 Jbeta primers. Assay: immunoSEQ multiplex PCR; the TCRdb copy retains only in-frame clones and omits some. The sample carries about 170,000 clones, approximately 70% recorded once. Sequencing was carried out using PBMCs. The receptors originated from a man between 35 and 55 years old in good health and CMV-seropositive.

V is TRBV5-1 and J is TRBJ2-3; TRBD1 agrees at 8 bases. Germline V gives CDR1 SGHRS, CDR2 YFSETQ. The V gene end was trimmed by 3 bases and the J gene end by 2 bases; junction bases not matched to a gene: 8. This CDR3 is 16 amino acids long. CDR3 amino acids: CASSSGTGVLTDTQYF. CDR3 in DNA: TGCGCCAGCAGCTCAGGGACAGGAGTTCTCACAGATACGCAGTATTTT.

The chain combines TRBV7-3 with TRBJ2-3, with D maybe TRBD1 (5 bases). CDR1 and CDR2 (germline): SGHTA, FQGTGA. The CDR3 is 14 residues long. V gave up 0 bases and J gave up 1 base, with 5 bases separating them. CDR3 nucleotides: TGTGCCAGCAGCTTAACGGGGCGCACAGATACGCAGTATTTT. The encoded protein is CASSLTGRTDTQYF.

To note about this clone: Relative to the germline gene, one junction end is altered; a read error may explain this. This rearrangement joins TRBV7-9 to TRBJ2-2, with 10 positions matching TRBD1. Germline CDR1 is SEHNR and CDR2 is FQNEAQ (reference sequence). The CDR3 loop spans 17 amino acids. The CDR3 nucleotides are TGTTCCAGCAGCGGTACCGGGACAGGGGAATTTAGCGGGGAGCTGTTTTTT. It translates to CSSSGTGTGEFSGELFF. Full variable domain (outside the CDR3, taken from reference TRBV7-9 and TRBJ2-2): DTGVSQNPRHKITKRGQNVTFRCDPISEHNRLYWYRQTLGQGPEFLTYFQNEAQLEKSRLLSDRFSAERPKGSFSTLEIQRTEQGDSAMYLCSSSGTGTGEFSGELFFGEGSRLTVL.

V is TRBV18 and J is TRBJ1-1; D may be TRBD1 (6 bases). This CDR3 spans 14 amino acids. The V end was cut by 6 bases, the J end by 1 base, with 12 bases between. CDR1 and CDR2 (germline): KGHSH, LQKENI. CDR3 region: CASSFGTPNTEAFF. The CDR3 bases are TGTGCCAGCTCTTTCGGGACACCGAACACTGAAGCTTTCTTT.

The chain's CDR3 is CASSLRAGQNEQYF. For the CDR3, the DNA is TGTGCCAGCAGCTTACGCGCCGGACAGAACGAGCAGTACTTC. The chain joins TRBV7-3 to TRBJ2-7; a weak D match, TRBD1 (6 bases). The V gene's germline CDR1 is SGHTA and CDR2 FQGTGA. The germline V and J ends were trimmed by 2 bases and 5 bases, with 13 bases remaining between them. CDR3 length: 14 amino acids.

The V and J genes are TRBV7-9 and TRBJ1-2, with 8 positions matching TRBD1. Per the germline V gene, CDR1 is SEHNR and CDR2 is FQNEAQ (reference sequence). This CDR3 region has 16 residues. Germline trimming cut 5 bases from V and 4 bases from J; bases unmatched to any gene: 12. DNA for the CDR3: TGTGCCAGCAGCCCGACCTCGACAGGGGTGGGCTATGGCTACACCTTC. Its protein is CASSPTSTGVGYGYTF.

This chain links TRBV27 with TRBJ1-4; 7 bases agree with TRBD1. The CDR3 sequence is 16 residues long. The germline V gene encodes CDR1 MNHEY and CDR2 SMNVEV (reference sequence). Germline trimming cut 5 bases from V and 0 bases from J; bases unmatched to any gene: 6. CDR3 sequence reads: CASSRRGTATNEKLFF. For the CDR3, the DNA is TGTGCCAGCAGTCGCCGTGGGACAGCAACTAATGAAAAACTGTTTTTT.

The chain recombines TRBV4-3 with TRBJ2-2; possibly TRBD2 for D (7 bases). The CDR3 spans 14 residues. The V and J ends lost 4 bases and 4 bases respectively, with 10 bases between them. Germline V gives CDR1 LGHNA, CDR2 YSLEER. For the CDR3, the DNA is TGCGCCAGCAGCCGGGAGGGGGTCACCGGGGAGCTGTTTTTT. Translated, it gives CASSREGVTGELFF.

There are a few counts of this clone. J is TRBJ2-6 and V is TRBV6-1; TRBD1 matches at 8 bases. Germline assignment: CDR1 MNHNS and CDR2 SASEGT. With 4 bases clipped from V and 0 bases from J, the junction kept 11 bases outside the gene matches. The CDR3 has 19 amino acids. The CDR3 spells CASSARGPQGASGANVLTF. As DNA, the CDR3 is TGTGCCAGCAGTGCCCGTGGGCCTCAGGGGGCCTCTGGGGCCAACGTCCTGACTTTC.

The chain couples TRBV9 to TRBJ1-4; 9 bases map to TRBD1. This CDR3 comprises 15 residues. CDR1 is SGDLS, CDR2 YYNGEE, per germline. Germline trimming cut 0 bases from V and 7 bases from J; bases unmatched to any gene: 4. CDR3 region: CASSVGGQGSEKLFF. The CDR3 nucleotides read TGTGCCAGCAGCGTAGGGGGACAGGGAAGTGAAAAACTGTTTTTT.

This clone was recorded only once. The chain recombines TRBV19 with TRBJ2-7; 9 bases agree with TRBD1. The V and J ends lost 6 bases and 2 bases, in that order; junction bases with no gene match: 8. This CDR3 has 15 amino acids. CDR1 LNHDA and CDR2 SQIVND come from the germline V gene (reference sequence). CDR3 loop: CASRSTGGAAYEQYF. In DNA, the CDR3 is TGTGCCAGTAGGAGTACAGGGGGCGCAGCCTACGAGCAGTACTTC.

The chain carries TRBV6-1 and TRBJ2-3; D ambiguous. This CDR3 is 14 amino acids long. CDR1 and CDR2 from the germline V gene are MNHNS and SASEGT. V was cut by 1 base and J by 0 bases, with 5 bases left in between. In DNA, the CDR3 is TGTGCCAGCAGTGAAGTTGGCAGCACAGATACGCAGTATTTT. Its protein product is CASSEVGSTDTQYF.

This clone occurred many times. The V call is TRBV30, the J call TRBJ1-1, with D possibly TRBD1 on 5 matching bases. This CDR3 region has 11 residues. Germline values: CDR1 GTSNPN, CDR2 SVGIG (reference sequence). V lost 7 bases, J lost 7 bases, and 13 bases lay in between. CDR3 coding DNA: TGTGCCTACCCAAGGGGACTTGAAGCTTTCTTT. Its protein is CAYPRGLEAFF.

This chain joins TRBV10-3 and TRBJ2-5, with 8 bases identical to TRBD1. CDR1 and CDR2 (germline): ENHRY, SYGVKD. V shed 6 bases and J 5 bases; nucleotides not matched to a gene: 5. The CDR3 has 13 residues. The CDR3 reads CAISRQGRETQYF. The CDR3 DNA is TGTGCCATCAGCCGACAGGGGCGGGAGACCCAGTACTTC.